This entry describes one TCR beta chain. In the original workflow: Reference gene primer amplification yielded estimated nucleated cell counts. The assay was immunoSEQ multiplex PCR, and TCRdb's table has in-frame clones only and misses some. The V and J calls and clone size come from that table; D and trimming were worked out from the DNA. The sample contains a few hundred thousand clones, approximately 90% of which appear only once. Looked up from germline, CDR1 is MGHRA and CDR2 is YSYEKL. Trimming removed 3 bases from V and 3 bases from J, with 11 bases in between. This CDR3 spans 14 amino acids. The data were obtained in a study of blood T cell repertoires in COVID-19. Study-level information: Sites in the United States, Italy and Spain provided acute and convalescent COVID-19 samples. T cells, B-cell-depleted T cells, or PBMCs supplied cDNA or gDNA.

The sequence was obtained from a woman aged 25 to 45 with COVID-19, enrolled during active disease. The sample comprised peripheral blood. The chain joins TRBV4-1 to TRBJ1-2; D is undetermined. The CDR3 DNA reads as TGCGCCAGCAGCCAGACACAGACGCACTATGGCTACACCTTC. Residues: CASSQTQTHYGYTF.